By sample fraction, the clone carrying this TCR beta chain is medium-sized. Its antigen remains unidentified. The time point: sample taken at primary tumor resection. 72 TRACERx patients with early, untreated non-small cell lung cancer donated samples. In each case, whole RNA from tumor, nontumor lung or frozen PBMC was sequenced unsorted. Every TCR cDNA molecule bore its own unique molecular identifier. TCRdb fed the 5' RACE reads into MiXCR, producing one record per CDR3 protein. The sample records about 1,000 distinct CDR3 sequences, around 4% being singletons. The sample originates from a study of spatial heterogeneity in lung cancer. Notes on the study in general: Tumor mutation count correlated with how many alpha and beta TCRs expanded intratumorally. Approximate estimated coverage of tumor T cells amounted to roughly 7.3% for alpha and 11% to 15% for beta chains.

V dropped 5 bases and J dropped 8; count of bases not matched to a gene: 7. This CDR3 has 14 residues. Per germline, CDR1 MNHEY and CDR2 SMNVEV (reference sequence). The material was lung tumor tissue, obtained at surgery. The genes are TRBV27 and TRBJ2-4, with 9 bases aligning to TRBD1. The sequence was obtained from a male donor with early-stage non-small cell lung cancer. CDR3: CASSKQGAKDIQYF. The CDR3 DNA follows: TGTGCCAGCAGTAAACAGGGGGCGAAGGACATTCAGTACTTC.